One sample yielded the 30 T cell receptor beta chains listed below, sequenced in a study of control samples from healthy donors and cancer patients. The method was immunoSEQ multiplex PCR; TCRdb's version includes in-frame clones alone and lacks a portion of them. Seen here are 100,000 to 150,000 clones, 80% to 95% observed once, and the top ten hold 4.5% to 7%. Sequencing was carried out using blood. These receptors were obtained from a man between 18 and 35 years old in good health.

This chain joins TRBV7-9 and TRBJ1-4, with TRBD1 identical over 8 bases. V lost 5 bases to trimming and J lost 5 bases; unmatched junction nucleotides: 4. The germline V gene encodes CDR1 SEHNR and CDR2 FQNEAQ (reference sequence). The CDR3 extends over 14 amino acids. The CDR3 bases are TGTGCCAGCAGCCCTGGACAGGGAAATGAAAAACTGTTTTTT. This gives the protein CASSPGQGNEKLFF.

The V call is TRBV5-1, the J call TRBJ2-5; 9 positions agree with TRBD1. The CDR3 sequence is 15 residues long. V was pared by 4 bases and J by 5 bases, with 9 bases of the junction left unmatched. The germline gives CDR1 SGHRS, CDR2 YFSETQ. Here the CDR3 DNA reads TGCGCCAGCAGCCTGTCCACAGGGGGCTCGGAGACCCAGTACTTC. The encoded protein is CASSLSTGGSETQYF. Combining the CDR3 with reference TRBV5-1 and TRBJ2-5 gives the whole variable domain KAGVTQTPRYLIKTRGQQVTLSCSPISGHRSVSWYQQTPGQGLQFLFEYFSETQRNKGNFPGRFSGRQFSNSRSEMNVSTLELGDSALYLCASSLSTGGSETQYFGPGTRLLVL.

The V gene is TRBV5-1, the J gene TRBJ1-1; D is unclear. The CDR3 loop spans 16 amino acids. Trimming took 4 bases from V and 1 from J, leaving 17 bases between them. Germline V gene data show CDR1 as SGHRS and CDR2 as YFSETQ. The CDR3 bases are TGCGCCAGCAGCCCCCGGTCCCAAAGTGAGAACACTGAAGCTTTCTTT. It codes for CASSPRSQSENTEAFF.

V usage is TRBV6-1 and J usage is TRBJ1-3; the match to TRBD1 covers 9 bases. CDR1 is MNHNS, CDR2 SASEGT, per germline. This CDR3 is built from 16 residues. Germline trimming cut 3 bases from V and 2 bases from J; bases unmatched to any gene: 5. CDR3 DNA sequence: TGTGCCAGCAGTGAGCCGGGACAGGGTGCTGGAAACACCATATATTTT. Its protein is CASSEPGQGAGNTIYF.

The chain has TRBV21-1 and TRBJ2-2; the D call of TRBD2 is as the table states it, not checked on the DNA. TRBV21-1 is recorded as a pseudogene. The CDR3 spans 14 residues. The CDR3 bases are TGTGCCAGATTAGCGGGGGGGAACACCGGGGAGCTGTTTTTT. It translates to CARLAGGNTGELFF.

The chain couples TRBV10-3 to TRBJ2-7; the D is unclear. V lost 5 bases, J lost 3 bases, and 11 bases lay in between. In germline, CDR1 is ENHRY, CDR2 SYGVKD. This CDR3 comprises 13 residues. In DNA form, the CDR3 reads TGTGCCATCAGTACGGCAGCGAGCTACGAGCAGTACTTC. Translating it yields CAISTAASYEQYF.

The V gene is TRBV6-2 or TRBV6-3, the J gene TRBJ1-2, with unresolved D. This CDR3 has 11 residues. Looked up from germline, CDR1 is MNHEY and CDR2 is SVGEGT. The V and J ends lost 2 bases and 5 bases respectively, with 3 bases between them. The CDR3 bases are TGTGCCAGCAGTTACGGTTATGGCTACACCTTC. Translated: CASSYGYGYTF.

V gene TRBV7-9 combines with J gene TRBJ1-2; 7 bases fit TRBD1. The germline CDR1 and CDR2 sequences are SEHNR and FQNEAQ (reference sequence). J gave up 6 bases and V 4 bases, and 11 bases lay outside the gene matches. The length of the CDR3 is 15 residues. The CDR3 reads CASSSVETGHHGYTF. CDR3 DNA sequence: TGTGCCAGCAGCTCCGTCGAGACAGGGCACCATGGCTACACCTTC. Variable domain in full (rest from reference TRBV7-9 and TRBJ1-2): DTGVSQNPRHKITKRGQNVTFRCDPISEHNRLYWYRQTLGQGPEFLTYFQNEAQLEKSRLLSDRFSAERPKGSFSTLEIQRTEQGDSAMYLCASSSVETGHHGYTFGSGTRLTVV.

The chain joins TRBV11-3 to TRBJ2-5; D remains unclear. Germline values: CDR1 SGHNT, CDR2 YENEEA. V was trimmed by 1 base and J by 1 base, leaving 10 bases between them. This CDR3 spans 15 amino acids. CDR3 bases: TGTGCCAGCAGCTTAGTCTACAGTACCCAAGAGACCCAGTACTTC. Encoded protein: CASSLVYSTQETQYF.

The CDR3 reads CASISTGGPPGELFF. CDR3 DNA: TGTGCCAGTATTAGTACGGGGGGCCCACCCGGGGAGCTGTTTTTT. The chain is built from TRBV19 and TRBJ2-2; possibly TRBD2 for D (7 bases). Germline V gene lookup returns CDR1 LNHDA and CDR2 SQIVND (reference sequence). Trimming pared 7 bases from V and 6 bases from J, leaving 18 bases between. The CDR3 has 15 amino acids.

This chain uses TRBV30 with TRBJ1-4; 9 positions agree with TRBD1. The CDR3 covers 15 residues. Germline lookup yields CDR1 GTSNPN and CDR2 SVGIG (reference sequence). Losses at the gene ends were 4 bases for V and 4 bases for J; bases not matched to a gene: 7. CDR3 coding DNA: TGTGCCTGGACCGACCCGGGACAGGGTAATGAAAAACTGTTTTTT. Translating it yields CAWTDPGQGNEKLFF. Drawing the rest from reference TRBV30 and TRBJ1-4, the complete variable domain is SQTIHQWPATLVQPVGSPLSLECTVEGTSNPNLYWYRQAAGRGLQLLFYSVGIGQISSEVPQNLSASRPQDRQFILSSKKLLLSDSGFYLCAWTDPGQGNEKLFFGSGTQLSVL.

The CDR3: CASSLSSYNEQFF. As DNA, the CDR3 is TGTGCCAGCAGTTTAAGCTCCTACAATGAGCAGTTCTTC. This chain joins TRBV6-6 and TRBJ2-1; no reliable D call. The CDR3 runs to 13 residues. The ends were cut back, 4 bases at V and 0 bases at J, with 4 bases in the middle. Germline lookup yields CDR1 MNHNY and CDR2 SVGAGI (reference sequence).

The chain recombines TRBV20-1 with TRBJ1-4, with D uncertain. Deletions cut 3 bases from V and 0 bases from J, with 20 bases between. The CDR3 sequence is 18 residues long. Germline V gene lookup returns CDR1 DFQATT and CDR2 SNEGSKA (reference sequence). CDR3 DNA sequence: TGCAGTGCTAGTGATCCCTCACAGAAACTTGCAACTAATGAAAAACTGTTTTTT. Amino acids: CSASDPSQKLATNEKLFF.

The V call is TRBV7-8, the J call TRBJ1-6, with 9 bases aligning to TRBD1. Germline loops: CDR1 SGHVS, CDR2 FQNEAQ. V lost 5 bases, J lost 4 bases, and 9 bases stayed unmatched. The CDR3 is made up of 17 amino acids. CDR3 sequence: CASSRGTQGAYNSPLHF. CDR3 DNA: TGTGCCAGCAGCCGAGGGACACAGGGGGCTTATAATTCACCCCTCCACTTT.

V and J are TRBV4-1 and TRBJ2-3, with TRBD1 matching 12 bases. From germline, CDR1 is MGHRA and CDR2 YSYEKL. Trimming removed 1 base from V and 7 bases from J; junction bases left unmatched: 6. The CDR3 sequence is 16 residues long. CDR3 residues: CASSQAMGQGANTQYF. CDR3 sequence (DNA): TGCGCCAGCAGCCAAGCGATGGGACAGGGGGCGAATACGCAGTATTTT.

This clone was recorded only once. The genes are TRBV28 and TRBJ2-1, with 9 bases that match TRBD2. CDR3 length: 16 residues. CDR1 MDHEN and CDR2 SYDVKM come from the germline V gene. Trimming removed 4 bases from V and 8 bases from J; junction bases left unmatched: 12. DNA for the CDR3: TGTGCCAGCAGTTCCCCTCGCGGGGGGGGGCGGGATGAGCAGTTCTTC. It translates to CASSSPRGGGRDEQFF. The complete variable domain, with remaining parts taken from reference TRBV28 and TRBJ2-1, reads DVKVTQSSRYLVKRTGEKVFLECVQDMDHENMFWYRQDPGLGLRLIYFSYDVKMKEKGDIPEGYSVSREKKERFSLILESASTNQTSMYLCASSSPRGGGRDEQFFGPGTRLTVL.

The CDR3 region is CASRTGFDSPLHF. The CDR3 nucleotides are TGTGCCAGCAGGACAGGGTTTGATTCACCCCTCCACTTT. The chain joins TRBV27 to TRBJ1-6; 7 positions match TRBD1. V gave up 6 bases and J gave up 8 bases; unmatched junction bases: 4. The CDR3 totals 13 residues. Germline V gives CDR1 MNHEY, CDR2 SMNVEV (reference sequence).

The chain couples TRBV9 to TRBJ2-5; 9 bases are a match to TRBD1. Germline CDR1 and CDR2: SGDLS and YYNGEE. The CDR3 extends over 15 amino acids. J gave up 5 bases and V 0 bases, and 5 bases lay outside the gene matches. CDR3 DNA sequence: TGTGCCAGCAGCGTAGGGGACAGGGATGTGGAGACCCAGTACTTC. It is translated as CASSVGDRDVETQYF.

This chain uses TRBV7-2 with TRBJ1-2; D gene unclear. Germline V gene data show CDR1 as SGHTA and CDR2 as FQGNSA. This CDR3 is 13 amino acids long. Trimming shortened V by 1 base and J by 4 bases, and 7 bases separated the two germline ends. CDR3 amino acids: CASSLDSLYGYTF. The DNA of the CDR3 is TGTGCCAGCAGCTTAGATTCACTCTATGGCTACACCTTC.

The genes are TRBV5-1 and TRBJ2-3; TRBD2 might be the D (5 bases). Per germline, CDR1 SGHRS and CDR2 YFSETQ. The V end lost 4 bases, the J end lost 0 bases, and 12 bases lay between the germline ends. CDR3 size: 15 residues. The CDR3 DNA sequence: TGCGCCAGCAGCACGGGGATCACTAGCACAGATACGCAGTATTTT. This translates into CASSTGITSTDTQYF.

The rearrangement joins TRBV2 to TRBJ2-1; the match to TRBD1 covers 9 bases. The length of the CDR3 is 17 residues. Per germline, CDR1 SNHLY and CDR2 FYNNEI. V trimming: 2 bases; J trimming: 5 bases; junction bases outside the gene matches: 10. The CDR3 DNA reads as TGTGCCAGCAGTGAACTCCTCGGACAGGGGCGGAACAATGAGCAGTTCTTC. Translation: CASSELLGQGRNNEQFF.

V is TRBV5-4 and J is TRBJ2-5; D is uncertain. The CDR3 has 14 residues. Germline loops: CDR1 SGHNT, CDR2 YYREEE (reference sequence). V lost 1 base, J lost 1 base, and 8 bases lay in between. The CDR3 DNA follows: TGTGCCAGCAGCTTGCGCGGCAGCCAAGAGACCCAGTACTTC. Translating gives CASSLRGSQETQYF.

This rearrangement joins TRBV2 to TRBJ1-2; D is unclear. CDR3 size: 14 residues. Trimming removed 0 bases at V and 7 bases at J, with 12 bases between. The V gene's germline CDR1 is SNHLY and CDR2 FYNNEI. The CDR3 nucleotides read TGTGCCAGCAGTGAAGCCCCAGGAATAGGTGGCTACACCTTC. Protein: CASSEAPGIGGYTF.

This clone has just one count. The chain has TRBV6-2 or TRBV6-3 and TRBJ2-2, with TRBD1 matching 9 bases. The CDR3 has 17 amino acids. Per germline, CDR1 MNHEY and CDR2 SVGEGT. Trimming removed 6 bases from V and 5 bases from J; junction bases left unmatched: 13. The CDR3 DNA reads TGTGCCAGCAGCCGGGGACAGGGCCCGGTACGGACCGGGGAGCTGTTTTTT. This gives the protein CASSRGQGPVRTGELFF.

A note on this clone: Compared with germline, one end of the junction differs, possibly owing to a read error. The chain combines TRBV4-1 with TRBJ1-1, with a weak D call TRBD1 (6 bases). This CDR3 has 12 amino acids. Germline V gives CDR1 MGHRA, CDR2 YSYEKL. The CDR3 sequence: CASSQERDKASF. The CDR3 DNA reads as TGCGCCAGCAGCCAAGAAAGGGACAAGGCGTCCTTT.

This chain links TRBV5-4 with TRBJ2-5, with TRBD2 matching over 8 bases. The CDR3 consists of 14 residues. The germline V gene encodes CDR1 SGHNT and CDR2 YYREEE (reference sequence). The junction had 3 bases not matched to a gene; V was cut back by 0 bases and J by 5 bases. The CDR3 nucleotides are TGTGCCAGCAGCTTGGGACTAGCGATCGAGACCCAGTACTTC. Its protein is CASSLGLAIETQYF.

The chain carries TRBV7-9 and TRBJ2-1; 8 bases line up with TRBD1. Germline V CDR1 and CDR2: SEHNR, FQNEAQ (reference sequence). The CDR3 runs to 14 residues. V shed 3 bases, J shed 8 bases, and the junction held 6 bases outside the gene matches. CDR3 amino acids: CASSFRGLGDEQFF. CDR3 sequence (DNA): TGTGCCAGCAGCTTCAGGGGGCTTGGGGATGAGCAGTTCTTC.

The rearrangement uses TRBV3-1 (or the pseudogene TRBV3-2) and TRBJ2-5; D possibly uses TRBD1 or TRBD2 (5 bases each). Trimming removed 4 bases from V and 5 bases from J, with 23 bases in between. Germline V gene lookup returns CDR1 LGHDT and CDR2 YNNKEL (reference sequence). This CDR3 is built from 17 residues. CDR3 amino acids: CASSPFEGRTTGETQYF. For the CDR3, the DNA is TGTGCCAGCAGCCCCTTCGAGGGGCGCACCACCGGGGAGACCCAGTACTTC.

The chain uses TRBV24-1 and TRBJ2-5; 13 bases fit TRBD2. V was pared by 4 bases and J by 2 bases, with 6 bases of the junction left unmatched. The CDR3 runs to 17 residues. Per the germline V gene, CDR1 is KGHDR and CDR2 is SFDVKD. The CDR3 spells CATSEPSTSGGQETQYF. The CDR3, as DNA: TGTGCCACCAGTGAACCCTCGACTAGCGGGGGGCAAGAGACCCAGTACTTC.

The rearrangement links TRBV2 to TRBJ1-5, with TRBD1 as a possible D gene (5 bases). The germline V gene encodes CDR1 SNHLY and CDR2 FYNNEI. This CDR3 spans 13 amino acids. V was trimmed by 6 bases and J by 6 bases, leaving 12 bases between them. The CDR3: CASSLGPSQPQHF. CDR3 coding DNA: TGTGCCAGCAGCTTGGGACCGAGTCAGCCCCAGCATTTT.